This T cell receptor (beta chain) was obtained from a study of radiation and T cells in renal cell carcinoma. The ends lost 4 bases at V and 6 bases at J; junction bases unmatched: 8. Germline CDR1 is LNHDA and CDR2 is SQIVND (reference sequence). The CDR3 length is 15 residues. Treatment defined: treatment-naive control, cytoreductive nephrectomy. The patient's renal cell carcinoma had clear cell pathology. Profiled with immunoSEQ multiplex PCR; TCRdb holds only in-frame clones, not every one. The profile covers about 25,000 clones, with 58% appearing a single time and approximately 23% taken by the ten largest.

The material was tumor tissue, obtained from a patient whose treatment was nephrectomy without radiotherapy. V usage is TRBV19 and J usage is TRBJ1-5; 8 positions match TRBD1. The sequence derives from a man between 35 and 55 years old with renal cell carcinoma. The CDR3 DNA reads as TGTGCCAGTAGTACTACGACAGGGGAGGGTCAGCCCCAGCATTTT. This gives the protein CASSTTTGEGQPQHF.